Reported below is one TCR beta chain. This sample is drawn from a study of blood T cell repertoires in COVID-19. Across the whole study: Acute-phase and convalescent COVID-19 samples originated in the United States, Italy and Spain.

J was trimmed by 5 bases and V by 6 bases; bases with no gene match: 8. The CDR3 consists of 15 residues. The germline V gene encodes CDR1 MRHNA and CDR2 SNTAGT. Sequencing used immunoSEQ multiplex PCR; TCRdb keeps in-frame clones, though not all of them. Among nearly 110,000 clones listed, roughly 88% were seen once. This chain links TRBV6-4 with TRBJ1-5; 9 bases fit TRBD1. The sample taken for sequencing was peripheral blood. This sequence was found in a man over 45 with active or convalescent COVID-19. CDR3 in DNA: TGTGCCAGCAGCCCAACAGGGGGCGAGGATCAGCCCCAGCATTTT. Translation: CASSPTGGEDQPQHF.